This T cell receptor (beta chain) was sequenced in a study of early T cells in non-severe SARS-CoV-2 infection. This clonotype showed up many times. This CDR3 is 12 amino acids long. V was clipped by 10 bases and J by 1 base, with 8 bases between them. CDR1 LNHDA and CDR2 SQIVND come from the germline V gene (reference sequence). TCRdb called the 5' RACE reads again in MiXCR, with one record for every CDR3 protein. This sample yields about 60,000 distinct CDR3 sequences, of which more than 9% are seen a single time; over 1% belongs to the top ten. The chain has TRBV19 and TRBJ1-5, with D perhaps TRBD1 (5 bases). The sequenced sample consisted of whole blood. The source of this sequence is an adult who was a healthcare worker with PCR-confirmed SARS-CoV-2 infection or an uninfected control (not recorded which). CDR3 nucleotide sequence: TGTGCCACATGGGACAGCAATCAGCCCCAGCATTTT. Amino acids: CATWDSNQPQHF.